The sequence of this TCR beta chain was determined in a study of CD8 T cells in ankylosing spondylitis. Findings and caveats of the study: Previously reported in reactive arthritis synovial fluid and blood were some of the motif variants. Matched synovial fluid from ankylosing spondylitis patients was reported to be enriched for disease-linked clones. There was a TCR beta motif, made of roughly eight highly homologous variants, that appeared characteristic of ankylosing spondylitis blood.

Quantitative 5'-RACE was performed with molecular barcodes, and it yielded the TCR beta libraries. TCRdb ran MiXCR on the 5' RACE reads and lists one entry per CDR3 protein. The table lists a few hundred thousand distinct CDR3 sequences, roughly 10% of them singletons. To note about this clonotype: Its antigen is as yet unknown.

This CDR3 has 17 residues. The ends were cut back, 0 bases at V and 1 base at J, with 14 bases in the middle. CDR1 and CDR2 (germline): LGHDT, YNNKEL (reference sequence). This rearrangement joins TRBV3-1 to TRBJ2-3; maybe TRBD2 (5 bases). The source material was blood, either unsorted or a sorted T cell fraction (not recorded which). This TCR derives from a male donor with ankylosing spondylitis or in good health (not recorded which). The CDR3 protein is CASSQDPPAGGTDTQYF. CDR3 DNA: TGTGCCAGCAGCCAAGATCCACCGGCCGGGGGCACAGATACGCAGTATTTT.